What follows are 27 T cell receptor beta chains derived from one specimen sequenced in a study of T-cell reconstitution after alpha-beta-depleted transplantation in children. TCRbeta library construction was performed incorporating unique molecular identifiers. TCRdb re-analysed the PCR reads in MiXCR, keeping a single row per CDR3 protein. Seen here are about 610,000 distinct CDR3 sequences, approximately 10% observed once, and the top ten hold 4% to 5%. The specimen comprised PBMCs from the stem cell graft donor, sampled from the stem cell graft. Receptors originate from a human donor who donated a stem cell graft to a child with acute myeloid leukemia.

Of note for this clonotype: This may be a read error, as it is one base from a much larger clone. This chain's CDR3 is CTSSLSSRGGAYNEQFF. CDR3 coding DNA: TGTACCAGCAGTTTATCTTCTCGCGGAGGGGCCTACAATGAGCAGTTCTTC. The chain carries TRBV27 and TRBJ2-1; a possible D gene is TRBD2 (6 bases). This CDR3 has 17 amino acids. Germline CDR1 MNHEY, CDR2 SMNVEV (reference sequence).

This clonotype came up many times. The chain recombines TRBV7-8 with TRBJ1-1, with D uncertain. V gave up 6 bases and J gave up 10 bases, with 15 bases separating them. Germline V CDR1 and CDR2: SGHVS, FQNEAQ. This CDR3 is 12 amino acids long. CDR3 loop: CASSFGGGLAFF. The CDR3, as DNA: TGTGCCAGCAGTTTTGGAGGCGGCCTAGCTTTCTTT.

A few counts support this clonotype. The gene calls are TRBV6-2 or TRBV6-3 and TRBJ2-4; D assignment may be TRBD1 or TRBD2 (5 bases each). The CDR3 consists of 13 residues. The germline gives CDR1 MNHEY, CDR2 SVGEGT. The V end lost 4 bases, the J end lost 13 bases, and 17 bases lay between the germline ends. CDR3 amino acids: CASSSPMGPQQYF. CDR3 bases: TGTGCCAGCAGTTCCCCCATGGGACCCCAGCAGTACTTC.

This sequence joins TRBV12-3 or TRBV12-4 and TRBJ2-5, with 9 bases that match TRBD2. V dropped 7 bases and J dropped 4; count of bases not matched to a gene: 7. This CDR3 region has 14 residues. The CDR3 region has the DNA TGTGCCAGCAACCAGGGACTAGCAAGAGAGACCCAGTACTTC. Translated: CASNQGLARETQYF.

In its sample, this clonotype was seen many times. The chain recombines TRBV20-1 with TRBJ2-3, with D maybe TRBD2 (6 bases). There are 14 residues in the CDR3. V shed 1 base and J shed 5 bases, with 13 bases lying between them. The germline gives CDR1 DFQATT, CDR2 SNEGSKA (reference sequence). The CDR3 spells CSARGLMGGDTQYF. In nucleotides, the CDR3 is TGCAGTGCTAGAGGTCTAATGGGGGGAGATACGCAGTATTTT.

The V gene is TRBV7-2, the J gene TRBJ2-3; possibly TRBD1 for D (7 bases). V was pared by 5 bases and J by 5 bases, with 23 bases between. Germline CDR1 reads SGHTA; CDR2 reads FQGNSA. The CDR3 sequence is 17 residues long. CDR3 nucleotide sequence: TGTGCCAGCAGCAACAGGGGTCGGGAGCTGTCGGGAGATACGCAGTATTTT. This gives the protein CASSNRGRELSGDTQYF.

This clonotype appeared a few times. CDR3 bases: TGTGCCAGCAGTTTATCTAGCGGGAGGTACGAGCAGTACTTC. Its protein is CASSLSSGRYEQYF. The V gene is TRBV28, the J gene TRBJ2-7, with 11 bases aligning to TRBD2. Germline trimming cut 1 base from V and 4 bases from J; bases unmatched to any gene: 0. The CDR3 length is 14 residues. Germline V gives CDR1 MDHEN, CDR2 SYDVKM.

The CDR3 protein is CSAFGGMGAYEQYF. As DNA, the CDR3 is TGCAGTGCTTTTGGGGGCATGGGGGCCTACGAGCAGTACTTC. The chain is built from TRBV20-1 and TRBJ2-7; the D gene is possibly TRBD1 (6 bases). The ends were cut back, 5 bases at V and 2 bases at J, with 16 bases in the middle. CDR3 size: 14 residues. Germline loops: CDR1 DFQATT, CDR2 SNEGSKA (reference sequence).

As concerns this clonotype: One end of the junction does not line up with germline, which may come from a read error. The V call is TRBV20-1, the J call TRBJ2-7; TRBD1 aligns across 8 bases. CDR1 and CDR2 (germline): DFQATT, SNEGSKA (reference sequence). The CDR3 has 11 amino acids. CDR3 nucleotides: TGCAGTGCTAGAGACCAGGGGGCCGGTGGCTTC. Protein product: CSARDQGAGGF.

This clonotype turned up a few times. The chain employs TRBV20-1 and TRBJ2-3, with 10 bases identical to TRBD2. This CDR3 region has 14 residues. Germline V gene sequence: CDR1 DFQATT, CDR2 SNEGSKA (reference sequence). J lost 9 bases, V lost 5 bases, and 11 bases had no gene match. CDR3 bases: TGCAGTGCTTCTAGCGGGAGAGACGATGGAACGCAGTATTTT. Translation: CSASSGRDDGTQYF.

This clonotype was found a few times. The chain is built from TRBV29-1 and TRBJ1-2, with a weak D call TRBD1 (5 bases). In germline, CDR1 is SQVTM, CDR2 ANQGSEA. This CDR3 contains 13 residues. V lost 3 bases to trimming and J lost 6 bases, with 14 bases between them. The CDR3 nucleotides read TGCAGCGTTGAGGGACGCCGGGTAGATGGCTACACCTTC. Its translation is CSVEGRRVDGYTF.

The V call is TRBV20-1, the J call TRBJ1-5; no definite D call. The CDR3 has 13 residues. Germline V CDR1 and CDR2: DFQATT, SNEGSKA (reference sequence). Between the trimmed V and J ends, which lost 7 bases and 4 bases, there was a span of 14 bases. The CDR3 loop reads CSGITGLNQPQHF. The CDR3 DNA reads as TGCAGTGGGATAACGGGATTGAATCAGCCCCAGCATTTT.

The rearrangement joins TRBV5-6 to TRBJ2-5; TRBD2 agrees at 7 bases. The CDR3 covers 14 residues. V was pared by 3 bases and J by 1 base, with 3 bases of the junction left unmatched. Germline-derived CDR1 and CDR2 are SGHDT and YYEEEE. The CDR3 protein is CASSSRLAQETQYF. CDR3 coding DNA: TGTGCCAGCAGCTCAAGACTAGCCCAAGAGACCCAGTACTTC.

As regards this clonotype: The junction and the germline gene differ at one end; a read error may be behind it. The chain uses TRBV27 and TRBJ1-2; 8 bases fit TRBD1. This CDR3 region has 16 residues. Per the germline V gene, CDR1 is MNHEY and CDR2 is SMNVEV (reference sequence). CDR3 loop: CASSLKAGGSKYGYTF. In nucleotides, the CDR3 is TGTGCCAGCAGTTTAAAGGCAGGGGGCTCTAAATATGGCTACACCTTC.

The rearrangement links TRBV7-3 to TRBJ2-3, with D possibly TRBD2 on 5 matching bases. V was pared by 0 bases and J by 2 bases, with 18 bases between. The germline CDR1 and CDR2 sequences are SGHTA and FQGTGA. This CDR3 has 18 amino acids. The CDR3 region has the DNA TGTGCCAGCAGCTTAACCCCAAACGTGGGCGGGCTCACAGATACGCAGTATTTT. Its translation is CASSLTPNVGGLTDTQYF.

This chain connects TRBV20-1 to TRBJ2-3; D ambiguous. The V gene's germline CDR1 is DFQATT and CDR2 SNEGSKA (reference sequence). The CDR3 covers 12 residues. Trimming took off 1 base at V and 5 bases at J, with 7 bases between the two ends. The CDR3 sequence is CSARVSGDTQYF. The CDR3 DNA is TGCAGTGCTAGAGTCTCAGGAGATACGCAGTATTTT.

This clonotype was recorded many times. The rearrangement joins TRBV12-3 or TRBV12-4 to TRBJ2-7; no firm D call. The CDR3 has 14 amino acids. V was shortened by 6 bases and J by 0 bases, with 12 bases between the two germline ends. This chain's CDR3 is CASSLGYSSYEQYF. CDR3 nucleotide sequence: TGTGCCAGCAGCCTGGGGTATAGCTCCTACGAGCAGTACTTC.

This chain connects TRBV29-1 to TRBJ1-1; D is ambiguous. With 7 bases removed from V and 0 bases from J, the gap between germline ends came to 9 bases. The CDR3 is 12 amino acids. The germline CDR1 and CDR2 sequences are SQVTM and ANQGSEA. The CDR3 loop is CSARRMNTEAFF. CDR3 coding DNA: TGCAGCGCGAGACGGATGAACACTGAAGCTTTCTTT.

The chain couples TRBV5-1 to TRBJ2-1; 8 nucleotides match TRBD1. This CDR3 region has 12 residues. V was pared by 4 bases and J by 15 bases, with 9 bases of the junction left unmatched. Germline assignment: CDR1 SGHRS and CDR2 YFSETQ. CDR3 sequence: CASSPGQGGPFF. The CDR3 DNA reads as TGCGCCAGCAGCCCCGGACAGGGAGGTCCGTTCTTC.

The gene calls are TRBV29-1 and TRBJ1-1; TRBD1 might be the D (5 bases). The CDR3 totals 13 residues. CDR1 is SQVTM and CDR2 is ANQGSEA in the germline V gene. Trimming removed 6 bases from V and 1 base from J, with 12 bases in between. The CDR3 DNA reads TGCAGCGTCGCGACAGCTAAGAACACTGAAGCTTTCTTT. This codes for CSVATAKNTEAFF.

This clonotype came up a few times. CDR3 sequence (DNA): TGTGCCAGCAGCCCCACCATCGCAGATACGCAGTATTTT. Encoded protein: CASSPTIADTQYF. V usage is TRBV7-9 and J usage is TRBJ2-3; D gene unclear. The CDR3 totals 13 residues. Germline V lookup: CDR1 SEHNR, CDR2 FQNEAQ (reference sequence). Trimming pared 5 bases from V and 4 bases from J, leaving 10 bases between.

In its sample, this clonotype was seen a few times. DNA of the CDR3: TGTGCCAGCAGTTTTGACAGGACCACAGATACGCAGTATTTT. Translating it yields CASSFDRTTDTQYF. The chain links TRBV28 to TRBJ2-3; perhaps TRBD1 as D (6 bases). Germline loops: CDR1 MDHEN, CDR2 SYDVKM. CDR3 length: 14 residues. The ends were cut back, 3 bases at V and 2 bases at J, with 9 bases in the middle.

This clonotype was seen a few times. CDR3 in amino acids: CASSGGPPAARDEQFF. As DNA, the CDR3 is TGTGCCAGCAGCGGAGGCCCCCCCGCGGCAAGGGATGAGCAGTTCTTC. The gene calls are TRBV9 and TRBJ2-1; D ambiguous. Germline V lookup: CDR1 SGDLS, CDR2 YYNGEE. Trimming cost V 3 bases and J 8 bases, with 21 bases left between them. The CDR3 spans 16 residues. Variable domain in full (rest from reference TRBV9 and TRBJ2-1): DSGVTQTPKHLITATGQRVTLRCSPRSGDLSVYWYQQSLDQGLQFLIQYYNGEERAKGNILERFSAQQFPDLHSELNLSSLELGDSALYFCASSGGPPAARDEQFFGPGTRLTVL.

V gene TRBV7-6 combines with J gene TRBJ2-3; 8 bases line up with TRBD1. Trimming cost V 5 bases and J 2 bases; bases outside gene matches: 9. The CDR3 has 16 amino acids. Germline V lookup: CDR1 SGHVS, CDR2 FNYEAQ. The CDR3 loop reads CASSAGTGGPTDTQYF. DNA of the CDR3: TGTGCCAGCAGCGCCGGGACAGGAGGACCCACAGATACGCAGTATTTT.

This clonotype was observed at least ten times. The genes are TRBV29-1 and TRBJ1-1, with 7 positions matching TRBD1. CDR3 length equals 14 residues. The germline CDR1 and CDR2 sequences are SQVTM and ANQGSEA. V lost 3 bases to trimming and J lost 8 bases; unmatched junction nucleotides: 12. The CDR3 coding sequence is TGCAGCGTTGATAGGACTCGGGCCAGGGGGGAAGCTTTCTTT. Protein product: CSVDRTRARGEAFF.

This clonotype has just a few counts. The chain uses TRBV11-2 and TRBJ1-4, with TRBD1 identical over 7 bases. The trim removed 5 bases at V and 7 bases at J, leaving 10 bases unmatched. Germline V gene lookup returns CDR1 SGHAT and CDR2 FQNNGV. This CDR3 contains 15 residues. CDR3: CASSNLGQGGEKLFF. Written as DNA, the CDR3 is TGTGCCAGCAGCAACTTAGGGCAGGGGGGTGAAAAACTGTTTTTT.

At least ten counts were recorded for this clonotype. This chain joins TRBV20-1 and TRBJ2-1, with 7 bases lining up with TRBD2. Germline CDR1 and CDR2: DFQATT and SNEGSKA (reference sequence). The ends lost 3 bases at V and 3 bases at J; junction bases unmatched: 5. This CDR3 has 14 amino acids. CDR3 sequence (DNA): TGCAGTGCTAGTTGGGGCGGGGGCTACAATGAGCAGTTCTTC. Protein product: CSASWGGGYNEQFF.